The sequence of this T cell receptor (beta chain) was determined in a study of blood T cell repertoires in COVID-19. Original data processing: Using reference gene primer amplification, nucleated cell counts were estimated. Profiled with immunoSEQ multiplex PCR; TCRdb holds only in-frame clones, not every one. The V and J calls and clone size come from that table; D and trimming were worked out from the DNA. This table has 49,000 or so clones, around 86% appearing once. Trimming at V came to 1 base and at J to 8 bases, leaving 4 bases not matched to a gene. Germline V gives CDR1 GTSNPN, CDR2 SVGIG (reference sequence). The CDR3 consists of 13 residues.

Sequenced material: peripheral blood. The chain employs TRBV30 and TRBJ1-4; TRBD1 matches 7 bases. This clonotype was obtained from a man between 50 and 59 years old with active COVID-19. The CDR3 is CAWSADRTEKLFF. CDR3 nucleotides: TGTGCCTGGAGTGCGGACAGGACCGAAAAACTGTTTTTT.